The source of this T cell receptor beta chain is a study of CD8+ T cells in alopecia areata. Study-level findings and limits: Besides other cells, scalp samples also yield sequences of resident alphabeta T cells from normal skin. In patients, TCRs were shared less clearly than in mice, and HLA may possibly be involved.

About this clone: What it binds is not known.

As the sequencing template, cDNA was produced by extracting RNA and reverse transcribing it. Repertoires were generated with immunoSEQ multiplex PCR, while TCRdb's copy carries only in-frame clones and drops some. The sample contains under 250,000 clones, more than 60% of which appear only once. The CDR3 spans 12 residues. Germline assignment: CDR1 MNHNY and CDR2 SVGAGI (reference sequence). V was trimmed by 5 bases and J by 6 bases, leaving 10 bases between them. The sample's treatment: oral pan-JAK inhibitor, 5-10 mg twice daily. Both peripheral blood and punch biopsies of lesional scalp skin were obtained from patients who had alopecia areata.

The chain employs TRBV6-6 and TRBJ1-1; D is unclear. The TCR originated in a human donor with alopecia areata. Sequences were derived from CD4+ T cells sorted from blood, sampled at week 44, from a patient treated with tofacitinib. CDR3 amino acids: CASSAPGSEAFF. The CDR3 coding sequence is TGTGCCAGCAGTGCACCGGGATCTGAAGCTTTCTTT.